The 17 T cell receptor beta chains listed next were all sequenced from one sample in a study of CD8+CD57+ T cells in acquired aplastic anemia. The study profiled TCR beta VDJ and CDR3 using genomic DNA as template. In TCRdb, the reads were re-called with MiXCR into one record per CDR3 protein. The sample carries about 110,000 distinct CDR3 sequences, less than 65% recorded once. Input material: sorted CD4+, CD8+, or CD8+CD57+ T cells (not recorded which) from PBMCs. These receptors came from a human donor in good health, serving as a control.

The chain is built from TRBV12-3 or TRBV12-4 and TRBJ1-2; 7 bases align to TRBD1. The CDR3 has 17 residues. V was clipped by 7 bases and J by 2 bases; unmatched bases: 16. CDR3 nucleotide sequence: TGTGCCAGCAAAGTTTTGAAGGGGGCCCCCGTCAACTATGGCTACACCTTC. Translating it yields CASKVLKGAPVNYGYTF.

This clonotype was picked up a small number of times. This chain uses TRBV5-1 with TRBJ2-7, with D perhaps assigned TRBD1 or TRBD2 (6 bases each). From germline, CDR1 is SGHRS and CDR2 YFSETQ. CDR3 length: 14 residues. V shed 0 bases and J shed 3 bases, with 10 bases lying between them. CDR3 nucleotides: TGCGCCAGCAGCTTGGAGGGGGGTTACTACGAGCAGTACTTC. Protein product: CASSLEGGYYEQYF.

This clonotype appeared many times. The chain uses TRBV20-1 and TRBJ2-7; a possible D gene is TRBD2 (5 bases). There are 12 residues in the CDR3. Germline V CDR1 and CDR2: DFQATT, SNEGSKA (reference sequence). V lost 5 bases and J lost 4, with 12 bases in between. CDR3 nucleotide sequence: TGCAGTGCTCTAATCGGGGAATACGAGCAGTACTTC. As protein: CSALIGEYEQYF.

Notes on this clonotype: Just one base apart from a much larger clone, this may be a read error. The V gene is TRBV5-1, the J gene TRBJ1-4; D ambiguous. The germline CDR1 and CDR2 sequences are SGHRS and YFSETQ. This CDR3 region has 14 residues. The DNA of the CDR3 is TGCGCCAGCAGCTTGGGCAGCCTTAATGGAAAACTGTTTTTT. It translates to CASSLGSLNGKLFF.

In its sample, this clonotype was seen a few times. The CDR3 reads CASSVVGSGELFF. The CDR3 nucleotides are TGTGCCAGCAGCGTAGTGGGGTCCGGGGAGCTGTTTTTT. J is TRBJ2-2 and V is TRBV9, with D hard to call. Trimming cost V 0 bases and J 6 bases, with 6 bases left between them. Germline CDR1 is SGDLS and CDR2 is YYNGEE. This CDR3 contains 13 residues.

The chain combines TRBV25-1 with TRBJ2-7; TRBD1 matches at 10 bases. CDR3 length equals 15 residues. The germline V gene encodes CDR1 MGHDK and CDR2 SYGVNS. V lost 10 bases and J lost 1; bases outside the gene matches: 10. The CDR3 DNA reads TGTGCCACCTCTCCTTGGACAGGGGGATCCTACGAGCAGTACTTC. This encodes CATSPWTGGSYEQYF.

V and J are TRBV25-1 and TRBJ2-5; D unresolved. In germline, CDR1 is MGHDK, CDR2 SYGVNS. This CDR3 contains 15 residues. V lost 5 bases to trimming and J lost 5 bases, with 18 bases between them. CDR3 protein: CASSKNGKGWETQYF. CDR3 nucleotide sequence: TGTGCCAGCAGTAAAAACGGAAAGGGATGGGAGACCCAGTACTTC.

The J gene is TRBJ2-7, the V gene TRBV19; D may correspond to TRBD1 or TRBD2 (6 bases each). Germline assignment: CDR1 LNHDA and CDR2 SQIVND (reference sequence). The germline V and J ends were trimmed by 6 bases and 7 bases, with 19 bases remaining between them. This CDR3 has 14 amino acids. CDR3: CASRPGPGAGEQYF. CDR3 nucleotide sequence: TGTGCCAGTAGACCCGGACCGGGGGCCGGGGAGCAGTACTTC.

The V and J genes are TRBV19 and TRBJ2-1; D is unclear. Germline CDR1 reads LNHDA; CDR2 reads SQIVND (reference sequence). V shed 3 bases and J shed 5 bases, with 11 bases lying between them. The CDR3 is made up of 14 amino acids. The CDR3 coding sequence is TGTGCCAGTAGTATCCGACATGCCAACAATGAGCAGTTCTTC. Protein product: CASSIRHANNEQFF.

This clonotype was seen at least ten times. DNA for the CDR3: TGTGCCAGCAGCCCCTGGACGGCCTCCTACGAGCAGTACTTC. The encoded protein is CASSPWTASYEQYF. The chain joins TRBV7-2 to TRBJ2-7; no definite D call. V lost 5 bases to trimming and J lost 0 bases, with 11 bases between them. The CDR3 is 14 residues long. Germline CDR1 and CDR2: SGHTA and FQGNSA.

This chain joins TRBV7-2 and TRBJ2-7; 10 bases match TRBD2. V was clipped by 8 bases and J by 2 bases; unmatched bases: 6. Germline V gene sequence: CDR1 SGHTA, CDR2 FQGNSA. The CDR3 has 14 residues. CDR3 sequence (DNA): TGTGCCAGCGCTCCCGGGACTAGCGCCTACGAGCAGTACTTC. This sequence encodes CASAPGTSAYEQYF.

This chain links TRBV10-3 with TRBJ1-6, with D possibly matching TRBD1 (6 bases). The CDR3 is 14 amino acids. V lost 6 bases and J 7 bases, leaving 13 bases between the germline ends. Germline lookup yields CDR1 ENHRY and CDR2 SYGVKD. The CDR3 DNA sequence: TGTGCCATCAGCGTGACAGGAGTCAATTCACCCCTCCACTTT. This sequence encodes CAISVTGVNSPLHF.

This clonotype has only a few counts. The chain is built from TRBV12-3 or TRBV12-4 and TRBJ2-5, with 9 nucleotides matching TRBD2. The length of the CDR3 is 16 residues. J gave up 5 bases and V 3 bases, and 10 bases lay outside the gene matches. The CDR3 loop is CASSLVSGGDWETQYF. CDR3 coding DNA: TGTGCCAGCAGTTTGGTTAGCGGGGGCGACTGGGAGACCCAGTACTTC.

Written as DNA, the CDR3 is TGTGCCAGTAATATCGGGACAGCCCCTGCCAATTCACCCCTCCACTTT. Amino acids: CASNIGTAPANSPLHF. V and J are TRBV19 and TRBJ1-6, with TRBD1 matching over 7 bases. The junction had 13 bases not matched to a gene; V was cut back by 7 bases and J by 7 bases. Germline V CDR1 and CDR2: LNHDA, SQIVND (reference sequence). The CDR3 sequence is 16 residues long.

Note on this clonotype: Being one base from a much bigger clone, this may be a read error. The chain uses TRBV12-3 or TRBV12-4 and TRBJ2-1, with 9 bases that match TRBD2. This CDR3 has 16 residues. Losses at the gene ends were 5 bases for V and 5 bases for J; bases not matched to a gene: 10. DNA for the CDR3: TGTGCCAGCAGTCCCCCTAGCGGGGTGAACCACAATGAGCAGTTCTTC. This codes for CASSPPSGVNHNEQFF.

To note about this clonotype: The CDR3 ends on some other residue instead of the conserved phenylalanine or tryptophan, so this is likely a read error. The genes are TRBV15 and TRBJ2-7, with D unresolved. The CDR3 length is 15 residues. The germline gives CDR1 LNHNV, CDR2 YYDKDF (reference sequence). Trimming cost V 0 bases and J 2 bases, with 11 bases left between them. CDR3: CATSRDLPTTYEQYL. DNA for the CDR3: TGTGCCACCAGCAGAGATCTACCGACCACCTACGAGCAGTACCTC.

The chain uses TRBV19 and TRBJ2-7; 9 nucleotides match TRBD1. V dropped 3 bases and J dropped 4; count of bases not matched to a gene: 4. The CDR3 length is 14 residues. CDR1 is LNHDA and CDR2 is SQIVND in the germline V gene (reference sequence). This chain's CDR3 is CASSIGQGLYEQYF. The CDR3 nucleotides are TGTGCCAGTAGTATCGGACAGGGGCTGTACGAGCAGTACTTC.